The 3 T cell receptor beta chains in this list originate from one sample, sequenced in a study of blood T cell repertoires in COVID-19 (dated by TCRdb to the early 2020s). The receptor library was made with the immunoSEQ multiplex PCR assay. The immuneACCESS repertoire file appears here via TCRdb, limited to in-frame rearrangements. These files lack a portion of the clones; in checked studies, under half of the deficit traces to unresolved V genes, and the cause of the others is not known. Here the sample has some 310,000 clones; 90% occur a single time. The ten largest clonotypes hold roughly 1% of the sample. The specimen sequenced was peripheral blood. The receptors were gathered from a middle-aged woman with COVID-19, enrolled during active disease.

The chain is built from TRBV5-1 and TRBJ1-4, with D maybe TRBD1 (5 bases). The CDR3 is 13 amino acids. V was pared by 5 bases and J by 6 bases, with 11 bases between. Germline-derived CDR1 and CDR2 are SGHRS and YFSETQ. In DNA, the CDR3 is TGCGCCAGCAGGAGGGAGGGGTATGAAAAACTGTTTTTT. It translates to CASRREGYEKLFF.

This clone was counted a single time. The rearrangement links TRBV25-1 to TRBJ2-1, with D tentatively TRBD2 (6 bases). Germline V gene sequence: CDR1 MGHDK, CDR2 SYGVNS. This CDR3 is 15 amino acids long. Trimming removed 5 bases at V and 10 bases at J, with 21 bases between. The CDR3 coding sequence is TGTGCCAGCAGTCCAAAGTGGGAGGCCCCTCCGGAGCAGTTCTTC. Translating it yields CASSPKWEAPPEQFF.

The chain employs TRBV7-8 and TRBJ2-7; 9 bases are shared with TRBD1. Germline CDR1 SGHVS, CDR2 FQNEAQ. The CDR3 length is 16 residues. Trimming removed 4 bases from V and 4 bases from J; junction bases left unmatched: 11. CDR3 in DNA: TGTGCCAGCAGCTCTCCAGGACAGGGGCCACCGTACGAGCAGTACTTC. This encodes CASSSPGQGPPYEQYF.